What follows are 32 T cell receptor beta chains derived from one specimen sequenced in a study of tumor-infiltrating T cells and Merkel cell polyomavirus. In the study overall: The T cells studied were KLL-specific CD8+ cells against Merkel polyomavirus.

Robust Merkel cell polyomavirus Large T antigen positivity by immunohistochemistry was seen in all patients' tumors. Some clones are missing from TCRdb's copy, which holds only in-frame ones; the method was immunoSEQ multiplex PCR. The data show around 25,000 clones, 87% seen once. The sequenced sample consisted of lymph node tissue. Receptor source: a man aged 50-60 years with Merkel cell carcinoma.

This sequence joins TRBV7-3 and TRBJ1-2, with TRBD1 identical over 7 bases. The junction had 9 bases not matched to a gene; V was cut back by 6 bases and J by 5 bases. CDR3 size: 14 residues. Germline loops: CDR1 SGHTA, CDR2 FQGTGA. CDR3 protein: CASSPGTGVYGYTF. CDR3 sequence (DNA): TGTGCCAGCAGTCCTGGTACAGGGGTTTATGGCTACACCTTC.

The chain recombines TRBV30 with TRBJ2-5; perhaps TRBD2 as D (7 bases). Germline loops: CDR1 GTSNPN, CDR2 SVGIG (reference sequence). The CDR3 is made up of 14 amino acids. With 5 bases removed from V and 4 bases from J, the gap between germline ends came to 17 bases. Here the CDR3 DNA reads TGTGCCTGGGGCGAGGGGGGACTATTAGAGACCCAGTACTTC. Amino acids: CAWGEGGLLETQYF.

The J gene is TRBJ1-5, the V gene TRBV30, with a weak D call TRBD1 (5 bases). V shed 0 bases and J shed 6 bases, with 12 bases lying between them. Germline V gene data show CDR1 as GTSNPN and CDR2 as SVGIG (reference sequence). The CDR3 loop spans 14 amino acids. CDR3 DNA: TGTGCCTGGAGTGTACTGGGGCGAGGTCAGCCCCAGCATTTT. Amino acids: CAWSVLGRGQPQHF.

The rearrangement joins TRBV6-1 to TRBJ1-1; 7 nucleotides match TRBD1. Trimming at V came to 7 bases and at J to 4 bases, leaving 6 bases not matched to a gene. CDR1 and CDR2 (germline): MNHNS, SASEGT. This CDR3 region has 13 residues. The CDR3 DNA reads TGTGCCAGCATGATGACAGGGTCCACTGAAGCTTTCTTT. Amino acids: CASMMTGSTEAFF.

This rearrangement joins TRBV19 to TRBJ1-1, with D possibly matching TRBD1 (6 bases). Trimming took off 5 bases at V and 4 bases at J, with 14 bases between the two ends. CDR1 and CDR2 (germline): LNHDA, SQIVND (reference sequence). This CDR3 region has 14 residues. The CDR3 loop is CASSFRGRGTEAFF. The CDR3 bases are TGTGCCAGTAGTTTCAGGGGCAGGGGCACTGAAGCTTTCTTT.

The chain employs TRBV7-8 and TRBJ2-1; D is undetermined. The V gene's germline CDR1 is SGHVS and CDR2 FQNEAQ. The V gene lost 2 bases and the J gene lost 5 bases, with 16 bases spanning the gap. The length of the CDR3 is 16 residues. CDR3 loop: CASSLKLSTLDNEQFF. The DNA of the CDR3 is TGTGCCAGCAGCTTAAAGCTGAGTACTCTGGACAATGAGCAGTTCTTC.

CDR3 amino acids: CSVEGTSGHSYNEQFF. The DNA for the CDR3 is TGCAGCGTTGAAGGGACTAGCGGGCACTCCTACAATGAGCAGTTCTTC. The chain links TRBV29-1 to TRBJ2-1; 11 nucleotides align to TRBD2. The CDR3 spans 16 residues. The germline CDR1 and CDR2 sequences are SQVTM and ANQGSEA. V shed 1 base, J shed 0 bases, and the junction held 2 bases outside the gene matches.

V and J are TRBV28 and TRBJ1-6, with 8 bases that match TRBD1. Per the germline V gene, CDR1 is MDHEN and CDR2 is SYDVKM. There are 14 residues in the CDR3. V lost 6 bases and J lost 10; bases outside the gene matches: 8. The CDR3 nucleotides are TGTGCCAGCAGCCGTGACAGGGGACAGTCACCCCTCCACTTT. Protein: CASSRDRGQSPLHF.

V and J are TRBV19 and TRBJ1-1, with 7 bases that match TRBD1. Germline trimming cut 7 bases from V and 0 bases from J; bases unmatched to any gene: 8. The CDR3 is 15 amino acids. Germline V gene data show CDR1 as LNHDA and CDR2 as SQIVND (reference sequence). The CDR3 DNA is TGTGCCAGTACCCAAGTCGGGACAGTGAACACTGAAGCTTTCTTT. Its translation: CASTQVGTVNTEAFF.

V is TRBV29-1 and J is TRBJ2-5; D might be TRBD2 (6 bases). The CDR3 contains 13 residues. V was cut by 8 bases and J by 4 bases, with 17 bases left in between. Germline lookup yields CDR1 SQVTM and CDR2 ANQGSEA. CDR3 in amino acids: CSSGILGGETQYF. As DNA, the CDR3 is TGCAGCTCCGGGATTCTGGGAGGAGAGACCCAGTACTTC.

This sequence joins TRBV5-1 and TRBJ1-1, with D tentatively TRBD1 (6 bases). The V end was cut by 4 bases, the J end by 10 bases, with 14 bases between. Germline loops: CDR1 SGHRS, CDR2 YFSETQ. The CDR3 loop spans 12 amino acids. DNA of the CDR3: TGCGCCAGCAGCATGACCGGGACAAGAGCTTTCTTT. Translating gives CASSMTGTRAFF.

The CDR3 reads CASRPSPGQGDTGELFF. The CDR3 DNA sequence: TGTGCCAGCAGACCCTCCCCAGGACAGGGAGACACCGGGGAGCTGTTTTTT. This chain joins TRBV5-4 and TRBJ2-2; 8 bases map to TRBD1. The CDR3 loop spans 17 amino acids. The V segment lost 5 bases and the J segment 3 bases; nucleotides outside the gene matches: 12. The germline V gene has CDR1 SGHNT and CDR2 YYREEE (reference sequence).

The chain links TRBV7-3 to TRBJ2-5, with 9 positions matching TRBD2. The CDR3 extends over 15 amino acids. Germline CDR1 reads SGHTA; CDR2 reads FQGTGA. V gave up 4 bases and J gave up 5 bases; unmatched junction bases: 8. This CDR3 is CASSSSGLARETQYF. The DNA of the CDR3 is TGTGCCAGCAGCTCCTCGGGACTAGCTCGTGAGACCCAGTACTTC.

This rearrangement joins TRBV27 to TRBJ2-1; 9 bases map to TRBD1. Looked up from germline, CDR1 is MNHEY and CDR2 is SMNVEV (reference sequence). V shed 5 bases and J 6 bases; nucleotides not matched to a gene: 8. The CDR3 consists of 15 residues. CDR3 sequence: CASSHGQGWGNEQFF. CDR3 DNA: TGTGCCAGCAGTCACGGACAGGGGTGGGGCAATGAGCAGTTCTTC.

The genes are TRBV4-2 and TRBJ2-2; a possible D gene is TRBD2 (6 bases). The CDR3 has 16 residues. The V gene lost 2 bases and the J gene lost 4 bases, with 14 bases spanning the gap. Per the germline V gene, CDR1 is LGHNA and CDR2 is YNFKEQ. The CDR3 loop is CASSQNGEAGTGELFF. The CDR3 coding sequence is TGTGCCAGCAGCCAAAACGGCGAAGCGGGCACCGGGGAGCTGTTTTTT.

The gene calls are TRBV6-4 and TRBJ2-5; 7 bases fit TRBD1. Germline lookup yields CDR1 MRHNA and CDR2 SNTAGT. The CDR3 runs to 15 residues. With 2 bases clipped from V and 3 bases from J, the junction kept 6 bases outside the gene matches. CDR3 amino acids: CASSDVRDREETQYF. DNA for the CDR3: TGTGCCAGCAGTGACGTCCGGGACAGAGAAGAGACCCAGTACTTC.

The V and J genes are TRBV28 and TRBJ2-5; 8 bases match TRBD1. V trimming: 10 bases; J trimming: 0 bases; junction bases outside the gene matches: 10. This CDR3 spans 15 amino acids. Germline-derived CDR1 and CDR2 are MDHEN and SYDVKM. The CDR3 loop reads CATTPGGANQETQYF. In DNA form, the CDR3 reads TGTGCCACCACCCCAGGGGGCGCGAACCAAGAGACCCAGTACTTC.

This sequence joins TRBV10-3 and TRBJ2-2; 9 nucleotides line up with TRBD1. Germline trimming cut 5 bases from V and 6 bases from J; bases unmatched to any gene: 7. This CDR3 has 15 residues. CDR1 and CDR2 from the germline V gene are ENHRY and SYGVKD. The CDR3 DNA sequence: TGTGCCATCAGTAACCCCGGGACAGGGCCCGGGGAGCTGTTTTTT. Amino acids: CAISNPGTGPGELFF.

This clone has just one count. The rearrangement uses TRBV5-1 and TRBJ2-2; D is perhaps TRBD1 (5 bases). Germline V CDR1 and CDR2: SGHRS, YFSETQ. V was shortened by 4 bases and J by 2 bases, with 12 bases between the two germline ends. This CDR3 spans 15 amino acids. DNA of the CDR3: TGCGCCAGCAGCAGAGACAGCCTTAACACCGGGGAGCTGTTTTTT. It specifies CASSRDSLNTGELFF.

This CDR3 is CASSSNPGQLYEQYF. CDR3 DNA sequence: TGTGCCAGCAGTTCTAATCCGGGACAGCTCTACGAGCAGTACTTC. The chain recombines TRBV28 with TRBJ2-7; 7 positions agree with TRBD1. With 4 bases clipped from V and 3 bases from J, the junction kept 9 bases outside the gene matches. Germline CDR1 reads MDHEN; CDR2 reads SYDVKM. There are 15 residues in the CDR3.

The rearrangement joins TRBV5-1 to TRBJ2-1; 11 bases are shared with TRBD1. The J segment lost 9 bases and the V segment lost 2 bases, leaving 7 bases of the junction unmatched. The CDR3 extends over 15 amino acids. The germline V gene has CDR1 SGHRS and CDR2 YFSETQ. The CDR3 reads CASSFGTGGTTEQFF. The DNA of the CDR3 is TGCGCCAGCAGCTTTGGGACAGGGGGTACGACTGAGCAGTTCTTC.

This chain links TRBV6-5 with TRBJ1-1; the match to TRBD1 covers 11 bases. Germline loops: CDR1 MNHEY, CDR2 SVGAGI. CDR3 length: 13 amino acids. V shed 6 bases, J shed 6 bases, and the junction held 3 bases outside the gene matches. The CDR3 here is CASRGQGAAEAFF. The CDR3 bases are TGTGCCAGCAGAGGACAGGGGGCAGCTGAAGCTTTCTTT.

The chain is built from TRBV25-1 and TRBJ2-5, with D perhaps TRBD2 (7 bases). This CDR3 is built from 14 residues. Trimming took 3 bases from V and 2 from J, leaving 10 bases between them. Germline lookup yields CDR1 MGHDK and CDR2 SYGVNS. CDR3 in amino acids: CASSDRGAQETQYF. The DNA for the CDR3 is TGTGCCAGCAGTGATCGGGGGGCTCAAGAGACCCAGTACTTC.

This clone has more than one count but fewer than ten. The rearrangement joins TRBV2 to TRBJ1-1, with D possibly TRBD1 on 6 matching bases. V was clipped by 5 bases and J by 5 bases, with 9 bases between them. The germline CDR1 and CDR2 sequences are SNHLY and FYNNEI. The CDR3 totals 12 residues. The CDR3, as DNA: TGTGCCAGCAGTAGGGGGTTAACTGAAGCTTTCTTT. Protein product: CASSRGLTEAFF.

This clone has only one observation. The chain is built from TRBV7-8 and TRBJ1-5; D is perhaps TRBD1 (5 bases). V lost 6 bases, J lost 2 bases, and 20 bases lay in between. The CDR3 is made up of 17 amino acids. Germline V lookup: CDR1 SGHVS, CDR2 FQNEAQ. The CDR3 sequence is CASSYRDWDLGNQPQHF. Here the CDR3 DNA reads TGTGCCAGCAGTTACCGGGACTGGGACCTGGGCAATCAGCCCCAGCATTTT.

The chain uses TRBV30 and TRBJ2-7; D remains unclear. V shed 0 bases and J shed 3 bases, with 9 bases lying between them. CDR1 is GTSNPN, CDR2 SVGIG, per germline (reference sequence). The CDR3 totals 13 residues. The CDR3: CAWSVSQNYEQYF. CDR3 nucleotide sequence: TGTGCCTGGAGTGTATCCCAGAACTACGAGCAGTACTTC.

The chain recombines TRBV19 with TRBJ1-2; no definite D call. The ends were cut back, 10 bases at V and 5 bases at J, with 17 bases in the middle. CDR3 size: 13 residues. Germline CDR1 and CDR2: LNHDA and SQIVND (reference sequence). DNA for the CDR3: TGTGCCACCTGGTCGGGAGTGATTTATGGCTACACCTTC. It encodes CATWSGVIYGYTF.

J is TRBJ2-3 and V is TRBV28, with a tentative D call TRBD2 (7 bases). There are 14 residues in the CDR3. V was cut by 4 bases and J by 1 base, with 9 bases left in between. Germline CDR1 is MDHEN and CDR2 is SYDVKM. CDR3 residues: CASSWGGRTDTQYF. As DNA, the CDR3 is TGTGCCAGCAGTTGGGGGGGCCGCACAGATACGCAGTATTTT.

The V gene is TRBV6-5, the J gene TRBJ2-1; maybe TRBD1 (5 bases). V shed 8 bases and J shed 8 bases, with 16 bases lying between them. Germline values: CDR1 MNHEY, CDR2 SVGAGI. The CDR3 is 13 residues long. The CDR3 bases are TGTGCCAGCTCAAAATGGCAGGGCTATGAGCAGTTCTTC. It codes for CASSKWQGYEQFF.

The CDR3 here is CASSSGGGGTDTQYF. In DNA, the CDR3 is TGTGCCAGCAGTTCTGGCGGGGGGGGCACAGATACGCAGTATTTT. The rearrangement links TRBV6-6 to TRBJ2-3; 9 bases align to TRBD2. Per germline, CDR1 MNHNY and CDR2 SVGAGI (reference sequence). V shed 4 bases, J shed 1 base, and the junction held 3 bases outside the gene matches. The length of the CDR3 is 15 residues.

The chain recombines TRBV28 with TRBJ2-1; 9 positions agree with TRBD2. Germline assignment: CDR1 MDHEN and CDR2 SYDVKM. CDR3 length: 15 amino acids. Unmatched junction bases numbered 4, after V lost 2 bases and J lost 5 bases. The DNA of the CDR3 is TGTGCCAGCAGTTTAGGCGGGAGGGCCAACAATGAGCAGTTCTTC. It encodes CASSLGGRANNEQFF.

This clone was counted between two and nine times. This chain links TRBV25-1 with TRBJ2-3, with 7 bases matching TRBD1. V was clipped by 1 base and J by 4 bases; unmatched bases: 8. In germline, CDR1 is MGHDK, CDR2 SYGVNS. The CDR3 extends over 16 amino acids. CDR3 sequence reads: CASSELGRQGADTQYF. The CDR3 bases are TGTGCCAGCAGTGAATTAGGAAGGCAGGGGGCAGATACGCAGTATTTT. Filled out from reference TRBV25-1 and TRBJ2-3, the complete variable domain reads EADIYQTPRYLVIGTGKKITLECSQTMGHDKMYWYQQDPGMELHLIHYSYGVNSTEKGDLSSESTVSRIRTEHFPLTLESARPSHTSQYLCASSELGRQGADTQYFGPGTRLTVL.